Listed here are 2 T cell receptor beta chains from one sample, sequenced in a study of T cells expressing NK-cell markers. TCRdb re-called the 5' RACE reads, yielding one record per CDR3 amino acid sequence without DNA. The sample totals 150,000 to 160,000 distinct CDR3 sequences. Input material: blood T cells: a sorted CD56 or NKG2C T cell subset, CD4+ or CD8+ T cells, or bulk PBMC T cells (not recorded which). The receptors here all came from a woman between 45 and 65 years old in good health.

V usage is TRBV4-1 and J usage is TRBJ2-7; the D call of TRBD1 rests on TCRdb alone, since no DNA is present to check it. This CDR3 contains 15 residues. CDR1 and CDR2 from the germline V gene are MGHRA and YSYEKL. Here the CDR3 reads CASSQGVDKGYEQYF.

V and J are TRBV4-1 and TRBJ2-7; TCRdb proposes TRBD1, but this gene call is untestable without DNA. Germline loops: CDR1 MGHRA, CDR2 YSYEKL. This CDR3 contains 15 residues. This CDR3 is CASSPERGATYEQYF.